This is a list of T cell receptor beta chains from one sample in a study of cytomegalovirus exposure and HLA in healthy donors. TCRdb's table, derived via immunoSEQ multiplex PCR, lists solely in-frame clones and lacks some. The sample records tens of thousands of clones, 80% to 90% being singletons. Input material: PBMCs. These receptors were taken from a woman younger than 35 in good health and CMV-seronegative. The conserved cysteine and the conserved F or W are not part of the CDR3 here. The order of the fields is D gene, J gene, V gene, CDR3 protein. The D gene is left open where the match is weak.

d_call: NA
j_call: TRBJ1-4
v_call: TRBV6-5
cdr3_aa: ASSSGSINNEKLF

d_call: NA
j_call: TRBJ2-2
v_call: TRBV28
cdr3_aa: ASSFTSGTGELF

d_call: TRBD2
j_call: TRBJ2-5
v_call: TRBV19
cdr3_aa: ASSMTSDSETQY

d_call: NA
j_call: TRBJ1-5
v_call: TRBV7-8
cdr3_aa: ASSFRGNSNQPQH

d_call: NA
j_call: TRBJ2-5
v_call: TRBV19
cdr3_aa: ASSISAGIQETQY

d_call: NA
j_call: TRBJ1-5
v_call: TRBV28
cdr3_aa: ASSLGMGAQPQH

d_call: NA
j_call: TRBJ1-4
v_call: TRBV4-1
cdr3_aa: ASSKRVGGARSPNEKLF

d_call: NA
j_call: TRBJ1-3
v_call: TRBV5-6
cdr3_aa: ASSLGVGGTIY

d_call: NA
j_call: TRBJ1-2
v_call: TRBV7-2
cdr3_aa: ASSLAIQYT

d_call: TRBD1
j_call: TRBJ2-7
v_call: TRBV11-2
cdr3_aa: ASSFNRDRGHEQY

d_call: NA
j_call: TRBJ2-2
v_call: TRBV10-3
cdr3_aa: AISELDLAGELF

d_call: NA
j_call: TRBJ1-5
v_call: TRBV10-2
cdr3_aa: ASSDSQGGMPQH

d_call: NA
j_call: TRBJ2-5
v_call: TRBV7-7
cdr3_aa: ASSPRTGETQY

d_call: NA
j_call: TRBJ1-1
v_call: TRBV28
cdr3_aa: ASRTITEAF

d_call: TRBD1
j_call: TRBJ2-7
v_call: TRBV5-5
cdr3_aa: ASSLTPGQQYEQY

d_call: TRBD1
j_call: TRBJ1-1
v_call: TRBV4-1
cdr3_aa: ASSHPLQGGNTEAF

d_call: TRBD1
j_call: TRBJ1-3
v_call: TRBV6-4
cdr3_aa: ASSEDRGNTIY

d_call: NA
j_call: TRBJ1-5
v_call: TRBV9
cdr3_aa: ASSVGGGRYSNQPQH

d_call: TRBD1
j_call: TRBJ1-5
v_call: TRBV2
cdr3_aa: ASRKDRGGISNQPQH

d_call: TRBD1
j_call: TRBJ2-3
v_call: TRBV19
cdr3_aa: ASSMGGQGWPTVDTQY

d_call: TRBD2
j_call: TRBJ2-7
v_call: TRBV2
cdr3_aa: ASSGGLASSSYEQY

d_call: NA
j_call: TRBJ2-7
v_call: TRBV11-3
cdr3_aa: ASSLASAGEQY

d_call: TRBD1
j_call: TRBJ1-1
v_call: TRBV6-5
cdr3_aa: ASKRTGPGAEAF

d_call: NA
j_call: TRBJ2-7
v_call: TRBV28
cdr3_aa: ASSSGTSSSYEQY

d_call: NA
j_call: TRBJ2-5
v_call: TRBV5-1
cdr3_aa: ASSLQGGQETQY

d_call: NA
j_call: TRBJ1-2
v_call: TRBV5-1
cdr3_aa: ASSSTYSEGYGYT

d_call: TRBD1
j_call: TRBJ2-7
v_call: TRBV28
cdr3_aa: ASSTGVSYEQY

d_call: NA
j_call: TRBJ1-2
v_call: TRBV28
cdr3_aa: ASSLPGYDYGYT

d_call: TRBD1
j_call: TRBJ1-4
v_call: TRBV19
cdr3_aa: ASSGTGGPTNEKLF